The present TCR beta chain was sequenced within a study of long-term antiretroviral therapy in people with HIV. At the survey level, the v3.0 immunoSEQ assay was run. The data were produced by immunoSEQ multiplex PCR, yet TCRdb's version contains in-frame clones alone and is incomplete. The sample has some 28,000 clones, 80% seen once. Germline V lookup: CDR1 SNHLY, CDR2 FYNNEI. CDR3 size: 15 residues. The V end was cut by 4 bases, the J end by 0 bases, with 12 bases between. In the United States, treatment was given to all participants with HIV. The specimen comprised unsorted PBMCs, sampled 0.3 years after starting antiretroviral therapy. The rearrangement joins TRBV2 to TRBJ1-1; a possible D gene is TRBD1 (6 bases). The source of this sequence is a man aged 35 to 55 with HIV. CDR3 coding DNA: TGTGCCAGCAGTGGAGAGGGGGGACTGAACACTGAAGCTTTCTTT. Translated, it gives CASSGEGGLNTEAFF.